This is a list of T cell receptor beta chains from one sample in a study of OX40 agonist ivuxolimab in advanced cancers. TCRdb's copy holds only in-frame clones and misses some; the assay was immunoSEQ multiplex PCR. The sample includes 38,000 or so clones, around 87% seen only once; the top ten take 3% to 4%. The specimen was CD4+ or CD8+ T cells sorted from blood, collected in a trial of the OX40 agonist ivuxolimab. Receptors originate from an adult with an advanced solid tumor such as melanoma, head and neck, liver or kidney cancer. Each CDR3 is given with its conserved first and last residue. The D gene is left open where the match is weak. Not all rows give a size; the values are once, few, many and, for expanded clones, a class.

abundance	v_gene	j_gene	len	d_gene	CDR3aa	CDR3nt
.	TRBV19	TRBJ2-3	13	TRBD1	CAVGQGAGDTQYF	TGTGCCGTAGGACAGGGGGCCGGAGATACGCAGTATTTT
.	TRBV19	TRBJ2-7	13	TRBD1	CASSIRLRTGRYF	TGTGCCAGTAGTATACGCCTCAGGACAGGGAGGTACTTC
.	TRBV28	TRBJ1-1	13	.	CASIENRNTEAFF	TGTGCCAGCATCGAAAATAGGAACACTGAAGCTTTCTTT
few	TRBV7-2	TRBJ2-1	12	.	CASSLGRGGQFF	TGTGCCAGCAGCTTAGGGAGGGGAGGGCAGTTCTTC
once	TRBV27	TRBJ2-2	18	TRBD2	CASRERGLAGGQTGELFF	TGTGCCAGCAGGGAAAGGGGTCTAGCGGGAGGTCAAACCGGGGAGCTGTTTTTT
.	TRBV20-1	TRBJ1-4	11	.	CSAHPYEKLFF	TGCAGTGCCCACCCTTATGAAAAACTGTTTTTT
.	TRBV25-1	TRBJ2-2	16	TRBD1	CASSPRTGGAWGELFF	TGTGCCAGCAGTCCTCGGACAGGGGGCGCCTGGGGGGAGCTGTTTTTT
.	TRBV29-1	TRBJ1-5	12	.	CSVEGSNQPQHF	TGCAGCGTTGAAGGTAGCAATCAGCCCCAGCATTTT
.	TRBV6-5	TRBJ1-6	16	.	CASSYYSRGRDSPLHF	TGTGCCAGCAGTTACTATAGCAGGGGTAGAGATTCACCCCTCCACTTT
.	TRBV6-1	TRBJ2-5	13	.	CASSEGTAETQYF	TGTGCCAGCAGTGAAGGGACAGCCGAGACCCAGTACTTC
.	TRBV11-2	TRBJ2-7	15	.	CASSLEDRSSYEQYF	TGTGCCAGCAGCTTAGAAGACAGGAGCTCCTACGAGCAGTACTTC
.	TRBV7-8	TRBJ1-4	14	.	CASSLGSINEKLFF	TGTGCCAGCAGCTTAGGCAGTATTAATGAAAAACTGTTTTTT
.	TRBV30	TRBJ1-1	13	.	CAWSSNPNTEAFF	TGTGCCTGGAGCTCTAATCCGAACACTGAAGCTTTCTTT
.	TRBV5-1	TRBJ2-2	14	.	CASSGRANTGELFF	TGCGCCAGCAGCGGCCGGGCAAACACCGGGGAGCTGTTTTTT
.	TRBV30	TRBJ2-2	15	TRBD1	CAWSSGTGNTGELFF	TGTGCCTGGAGTTCTGGGACAGGGAACACCGGGGAGCTGTTTTTT
few	TRBV5-1	TRBJ1-2	14	TRBD1	CASSSAGTGYGYTF	TGCGCCAGCAGCTCCGCCGGGACAGGCTATGGCTACACCTTC
.	TRBV7-9	TRBJ2-5	14	.	CASSLAAASLTQYF	TGTGCCAGCAGCTTAGCGGCCGCGTCCTTGACCCAGTACTTC
.	TRBV5-6	TRBJ1-2	13	.	CASSLGFGDGYTF	TGTGCCAGCAGCTTGGGCTTTGGGGATGGCTACACCTTC